The 13 T cell receptor beta chains below all came from one sample that was sequenced in a study of beta chain features in type 1 diabetes. Reverse transcription of all isolated RNA meant that expressed TCRB transcripts were sequenced. Assay used: immunoSEQ multiplex PCR; TCRdb lists only in-frame clones, some missing. The sample consists of over 700,000 clones, 15% to 20% of them appearing once. The sample taken for sequencing was naive CD4+ T cells from blood. The receptors derive from a woman between 18 and 29 years old in good health.

The chain couples TRBV4-2 to TRBJ1-1; no firm D call. The ends were cut back, 1 base at V and 0 bases at J, with 9 bases in the middle. Germline loops: CDR1 LGHNA, CDR2 YNFKEQ. The CDR3 is 15 residues long. CDR3 coding DNA: TGTGCCAGCAGCCAAGGGCTGGTGTTGAACACTGAAGCTTTCTTT. As protein: CASSQGLVLNTEAFF.

This clone showed up just once. V is TRBV7-2 and J is TRBJ2-7; D call uncertain. This CDR3 is 13 amino acids long. From germline, CDR1 is SGHTA and CDR2 FQGNSA. V shed 1 base and J shed 6 bases, with 10 bases lying between them. CDR3 sequence reads: CASSLGIPGEQYF. For the CDR3, the DNA is TGTGCCAGCAGCTTAGGAATCCCTGGCGAGCAGTACTTC.

The table lists this clone with a count of one. The gene calls are TRBV18 and TRBJ2-1, with 10 bases that match TRBD1. V gave up 3 bases and J gave up 10 bases; unmatched junction bases: 3. The CDR3 loop spans 13 amino acids. Germline V gene sequence: CDR1 KGHSH, CDR2 LQKENI. CDR3 in amino acids: CASSPGQGSEQFF. The CDR3 region has the DNA TGTGCCAGCTCACCGGGACAGGGGAGCGAGCAGTTCTTC.

J is TRBJ2-7 and V is TRBV7-3, with TRBD2 identical over 9 bases. The CDR3 loop spans 13 amino acids. Germline loops: CDR1 SGHTA, CDR2 FQGTGA. V trimming: 2 bases; J trimming: 6 bases; junction bases outside the gene matches: 2. CDR3 in amino acids: CASSLAGGGEQYF. As DNA, the CDR3 is TGTGCCAGCAGCTTAGCGGGAGGGGGCGAGCAGTACTTC. The entire variable domain, with the rest obtained from reference TRBV7-3 and TRBJ2-7, is as follows: GAGVSQTPSNKVTEKGKYVELRCDPISGHTALYWYRQSLGQGPEFLIYFQGTGAADDSGLPNDRFFAVRPEGSVSTLKIQRTERGDSAVYLCASSLAGGGEQYFGPGTRLTVT.

This clone has more than one count but fewer than ten. At one end the junction does not follow the germline gene, possibly because of a read error. The chain uses TRBV7-3 and TRBJ1-1; no reliable D call. From germline, CDR1 is SGHTA and CDR2 FQGTGA. CDR3 length: 13 amino acids. CDR3 sequence reads: CASSLTLGREAFF. CDR3 sequence (DNA): TGTGCCAGCAGCCTAACACTGGGCCGAGAAGCTTTCTTT.

This chain links TRBV18 with TRBJ1-1; weak D call: TRBD1 (5 bases). V lost 5 bases, J lost 4 bases, and 11 bases lay in between. The germline V gene has CDR1 KGHSH and CDR2 LQKENI. The CDR3 extends over 13 amino acids. CDR3 region: CASSGIQGTEAFF. In DNA, the CDR3 is TGTGCCAGCTCAGGTATCCAGGGCACTGAAGCTTTCTTT.

A few counts support this clone. This chain uses TRBV28 with TRBJ2-5; D may match TRBD1 or TRBD2 (6 bases each). This CDR3 is built from 13 residues. The ends were cut back, 2 bases at V and 6 bases at J, with 10 bases in the middle. Germline CDR1 is MDHEN and CDR2 is SYDVKM. The CDR3 loop reads CASSLAGGQTQYF. In nucleotides, the CDR3 is TGTGCCAGCAGTTTAGCTGGGGGGCAGACCCAGTACTTC.

The J gene is TRBJ2-1, the V gene TRBV5-4; 10 bases are a match to TRBD1. J was trimmed by 9 bases and V by 4 bases; bases with no gene match: 4. The length of the CDR3 is 13 residues. The germline V gene encodes CDR1 SGHNT and CDR2 YYREEE (reference sequence). As DNA, the CDR3 is TGTGCCAGCAGCAAGACAGGGGGCACTGAGCAGTTCTTC. Amino acid sequence: CASSKTGGTEQFF.

CDR3 DNA sequence: TGTGCCAGCAGCTTTGGCCCGGATGATACGCAGTATTTT. Residues: CASSFGPDDTQYF. The chain uses TRBV5-4 and TRBJ2-3; D is undetermined. The CDR3 runs to 13 residues. Trimming took 2 bases from V and 6 from J, leaving 10 bases between them. Germline loops: CDR1 SGHNT, CDR2 YYREEE (reference sequence).

This clone has only a few counts. V and J are TRBV2 and TRBJ2-1; the D is unclear. This CDR3 comprises 13 residues. Germline CDR1 reads SNHLY; CDR2 reads FYNNEI. Trimming shortened V by 6 bases and J by 0 bases, and 6 bases separated the two germline ends. The CDR3 spells CASRVGSYNEQFF. DNA for the CDR3: TGTGCCAGCAGGGTGGGCTCCTACAATGAGCAGTTCTTC.

This clone was observed a handful of times. The CDR3 protein is CASSDPERFREAFF. The CDR3 DNA sequence: TGTGCCAGCAGTGACCCCGAACGATTTCGTGAAGCTTTCTTT. The chain has TRBV2 and TRBJ1-1; D is unclear. The CDR3 extends over 14 amino acids. CDR1 SNHLY and CDR2 FYNNEI come from the germline V gene. The V gene lost 3 bases and the J gene lost 7 bases, with 15 bases spanning the gap.

A few counts support this clone. The chain combines TRBV27 with TRBJ1-2; the D gene is possibly TRBD1 (5 bases). Trimming removed 5 bases from V and 4 bases from J, with 20 bases in between. The CDR3 consists of 16 residues. Germline values: CDR1 MNHEY, CDR2 SMNVEV (reference sequence). The CDR3 here is CASSTGRAGWAYGYTF. CDR3 coding DNA: TGTGCCAGCAGTACCGGGAGGGCAGGGTGGGCCTATGGCTACACCTTC.

The table lists this clone with a few counts. The V and J genes are TRBV18 and TRBJ1-2; 7 positions agree with TRBD1. In germline, CDR1 is KGHSH, CDR2 LQKENI. With V trimmed by 2 bases and J by 8 bases, 14 bases remained unmatched. The CDR3 contains 16 residues. The CDR3 DNA follows: TGTGCCAGCTCACCAGCCCCTGGACAGGCCGGGGGAGGCTACACCTTC. Protein sequence: CASSPAPGQAGGGYTF.